This TCR beta chain came from a study of cytomegalovirus exposure and HLA in healthy donors (dated 2017 in TCRdb). The study in broad terms: In an earlier analysis of roughly 590 of the donors, 276 Gb of sequence data and 90 million to 130 million unique TCR beta sequences from roughly 190 million T cells were reported. An early release that covered fewer than 800 HLA-typed donors contained about 300 gigabases of sequencing data and tens of millions of unique TCR sequences. Of the 398 genotyped donors, 80% to 90% were placed in the genetic ancestry cluster associated with self-reported Caucasian donors. The study aimed to test whether signatures of past pathogen exposure could be identified by cataloging public T cell receptors. The study profiled the T cell repertoires of about 720 subjects by immunosequencing and related them to cytomegalovirus serostatus. In addition to the first cohort of 500 to 850 subjects, a separate validation cohort of 130 or so different subjects was used. To predict cytomegalovirus infection status, the study combined high-throughput TCR immunosequencing, statistical association of individual TCRs with disease status, and machine learning. In a later analysis, previously published TCR beta repertoires from about 640 donors were re-analyzed and high-resolution HLA genotyping was added so that TCR occurrence patterns could be studied. Rather than using new phenotypic data, the later analysis identified candidate immune exposures from TCR beta sequences and from how often those sequences occurred across donors. In an earlier analysis of over 550 of the donors, high-throughput TCR beta sequencing was used to judge whether each TCR beta V gene segment behaved as functional or pseudogenic. Donor age, sex, ethnicity and CMV serostatus were collected together with the repertoire data. Genome-wide SNP genotypes for about three fifths of the roughly 670 donors were used in a later genetic analysis, which treated that subset as a discovery cohort. Every discovery cohort repertoire had been produced on one sequencing platform. Both class I and class II loci were covered by HLA typing, at four-digit resolution. Typing coverage differed by locus: A, B, C, DRB1 and DQB1 were typed in about 620-640 donors, DQA1 in 522, DPA1 in over 600, and DPB1 in roughly 470. A few DR-DQ haplotypes were treated as single units for association and clustering because of strong linkage in the cohort. On average, roughly 250,000 unique TCR beta nucleotide sequences were sequenced per donor among 300 to 500 genotyped donors of the cohort, with about 19% of those sequences being non-productive. Beyond this particular receptor, the publication reports: The earlier analysis of 587 of the donors excluded approximately 15 rarely observed V segments, including chromosome 9 orphons, because counts were too low. Compared with the 666-donor mean, donors in an Asian-associated ancestry cluster had fewer N-insertions in productive TCRs, according to a later genetic analysis. A further reported finding was that TCR beta sequences accurately predicted the HLA-A and HLA-B alleles for most subjects in the first cohort. For the cohort, immune exposure information was limited to CMV serostatus. When HLA alleles, especially DR and DQ, strongly co-occurred, attributing TCR associations to individual alleles was difficult. The classifier was reported to diagnose cytomegalovirus status with high specificity and sensitivity in both the original and validation cohorts. In this cohort, only TCR beta chains were sequenced, and detectable features were limited by the absence of alpha or paired-chain data. Correlated functional status among segregating V segments might be attributable to linkage disequilibrium, but an unknown experimental factor could not be ruled out. A cluster of highly shared sequence variants was judged likely to be a technical artifact of the sequencing pipeline. The presence/absence analyses assumed that sequencing depth was roughly uniform across donors, and that assumption may not be true. Because the 87-base-pair reads could not distinguish some IMGT-functional V segments, including TRBV6-2 and TRBV6-3, those segments were excluded. Several of the top co-occurrence clusters appeared to be linked to parvovirus B19, influenza, CMV and Epstein-Barr virus, according to a later analysis. Three of the identified cytomegalovirus-associated TCR beta chains were confirmed in vitro to be specific for cytomegalovirus antigens. Most TCR sequences were observed very rarely across donors, whereas some public TCRs were present in many individuals. Because some donors lacked HLA typing at each locus, the association tests relied only on the typed subset. In a later analysis, the rate of TCR association differed among HLA loci, with DRB1 alleles having the most associated TCRs and HLA-C alleles having the fewest. V-gene and J-gene trimming of TCR beta chains was associated with a missense DCLRE1C variant in a later genetic analysis, and the association was replicated in an independent cohort. In a later analysis, HLA-associated TCR beta chains were found to be more clonally expanded and to have lower generation probabilities than equally common non-associated chains. In a later analysis, some 18,000 TCR beta sequences were associated with specific HLA alleles at a false discovery rate of 0.05. A later analysis found that most CMV-associated TCR beta chains appeared HLA-restricted, with HLA associations seemingly driven largely by CMV exposure. In an earlier analysis of more than 450 of the donors, most TCR beta V segments were observed in productive rearrangements about 87% or about 30% of the time, broadly matching IMGT annotations. The authors suggested that the approach could potentially be generalized to other disease states and immunological phenotypes. The study listed 150 to 200 TCR beta chains as associated with cytomegalovirus.

Details on this clone: Its specific antigen is unknown.

The cohort consisted of 670 or so healthy bone marrow donors. At the time of sampling, all cohort members were nominally healthy, though unrecorded immune exposures were likely present. The donor tested CMV seronegative and was one of the 352 seronegative cohort members. Each donor provided a peripheral blood sample, and peripheral blood mononuclear cells were used for TCR beta sequencing. Genomic DNA was extracted from the blood cell samples with the Qiagen DNeasy Blood Extraction Kit. Measured from the cysteine to the phenylalanine, the CDR3 is 16 residues long. Only the CDR3 part of the read is kept: 48 bases, read in frame from the first base. Germline trimming amounts to 1 base on V and 5 bases on J, with 6 as the count of junction bases outside the gene matches. Looking up the germline V gene (reference sequence) yields CDR1 SEHNR and CDR2 FQNEAQ. Libraries were constructed by the immunoSEQ multiplex PCR assay. The multiplex PCR relied on a mix of 60 forward primers for TCR Vbeta segments and 13 reverse primers for TCR Jbeta segments. Amplification of the CDR3 region of rearranged TCR beta genes was performed with a multiplex PCR assay on genomic DNA. The amplified TCR beta libraries were sequenced on the Illumina HiSeq System as 87-base-pair reads. Turning to the authors' computational methods: In a later analysis, tens of millions of unique TCR beta chains were counted across the roughly 700 repertoires, and approximately 9.9 million of these chains were shared by at least two donors. To remove PCR and sequencing errors, raw reads were error-corrected and collapsed into unique sequences using a nearest-neighbor algorithm that merged closely related sequences. To assign V, D and J gene segments, CDR3 sequences were aligned to IMGT reference sequences. For a sequence to be retained, a match of at least six nucleotides to both a V gene segment and a J gene segment was required. A rearrangement counted as productive if the CDR3 had no stop codons and remained in frame with V and J, and every other rearrangement counted as non-productive. CDR3 was defined by IMGT convention, running from the second conserved V-encoded cysteine to the conserved J-encoded phenylalanine. The earlier analysis of 587 of the donors excluded sequences that lacked an unambiguous match to a single V gene segment. In an earlier analysis of approximately 500 of the donors, a V segment was called functional when productive rearrangements were above 56.7%, and segregating when the standard deviation between donors exceeded 5%. A statistical classification framework was developed to diagnose cytomegalovirus status using the catalog of TCR beta chain sequences. V and J gene assignment, in a later analysis, came from comparing TCR nucleotide sequences with IMGT/GENE-DB human TR gene sequences. In a later analysis, CDR3 sequences and most-parsimonious VDJ recombination scenarios were assigned using the TCRdist pipeline. A later analysis defined each TCR beta chain by its CDR3 amino acid sequence plus V-gene family, and excluded reads lacking a unique V-gene family. A later analysis removed several hundred highly shared, low-generation-probability nucleotide sequences to deal with suspected cross-contamination and a sequencing artifact. In a later analysis, a clonal expansion index for each public chain was calculated from normalized within-repertoire ranks of inferred template counts. In a later analysis, generation probabilities were computed with a VDJ recombination model fitted to out-of-frame rearrangements, and the resulting probabilities were checked against IGoR. In a later analysis, hypergeometric tests were used to score TCR-TCR, TCR-HLA and TCR-CMV co-occurrence, with a repertoire-size bias correction applied to TCR pairs. In a later analysis, false discovery rates were estimated by permuting HLA or CMV assignments 20 times. In a later analysis, co-occurring TCRs were grouped with DBSCAN, and TCRdist sequence similarity was added when clustering was performed within HLA-allele-positive subsets. Repertoires with fewer than 30,000 or more than 120,000 public chains were left out of co-occurrence clustering, as were a handful of repertoires with anomalous nucleotide sharing. The table comes from immuneACCESS by way of TCRdb, which keeps in-frame sequences with V and J called. Part of the clones is missing from these tables; in studies checked, under half for an unresolved V gene and the rest for unknown reasons. The DNA gave D and trimming, while V, J and clone size come from that table. The sample table records approximately 75,000 clones. Jointly, the top ten make up 4.5% to 5% of the sample.

Sequenced: PBMCs. Here the chain combines TRBV7-9 and TRBJ2-2; 8 bases in the middle match TRBD1. This receptor was taken from a man between 35 and 55 years old in good health and CMV-seronegative. The CDR3 region has the sequence CASSLGAGGTTGELFF. The DNA sequence is given as TGTGCCAGCAGCTTAGGGGCAGGGGGCACAACCGGGGAGCTGTTTTTT.